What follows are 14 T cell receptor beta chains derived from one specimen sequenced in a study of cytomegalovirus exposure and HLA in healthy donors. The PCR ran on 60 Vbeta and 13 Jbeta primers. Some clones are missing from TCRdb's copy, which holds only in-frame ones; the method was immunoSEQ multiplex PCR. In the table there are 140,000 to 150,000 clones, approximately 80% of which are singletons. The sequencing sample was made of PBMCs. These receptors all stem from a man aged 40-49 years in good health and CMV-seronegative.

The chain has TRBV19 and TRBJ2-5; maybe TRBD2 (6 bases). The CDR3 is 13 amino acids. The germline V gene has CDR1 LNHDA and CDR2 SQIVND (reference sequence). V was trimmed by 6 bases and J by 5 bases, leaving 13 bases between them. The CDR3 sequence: CASRPGVGETQYF. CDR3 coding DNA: TGTGCCAGTAGACCGGGGGTAGGGGAGACCCAGTACTTC.

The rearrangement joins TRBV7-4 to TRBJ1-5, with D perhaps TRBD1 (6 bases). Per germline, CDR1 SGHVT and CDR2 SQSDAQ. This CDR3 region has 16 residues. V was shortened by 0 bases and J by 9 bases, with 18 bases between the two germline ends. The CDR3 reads CASSLARQALRGPQHF. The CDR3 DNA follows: TGTGCCAGCAGCTTAGCCCGACAGGCCCTACGTGGGCCCCAGCATTTT.

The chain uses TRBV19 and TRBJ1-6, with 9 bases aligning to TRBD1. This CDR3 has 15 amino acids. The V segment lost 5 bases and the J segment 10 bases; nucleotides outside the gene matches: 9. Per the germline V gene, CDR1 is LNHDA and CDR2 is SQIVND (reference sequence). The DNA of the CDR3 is TGTGCCAGTAGTCCCCGGGACAGGGTTGGATCACCCCTCCACTTT. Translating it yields CASSPRDRVGSPLHF.

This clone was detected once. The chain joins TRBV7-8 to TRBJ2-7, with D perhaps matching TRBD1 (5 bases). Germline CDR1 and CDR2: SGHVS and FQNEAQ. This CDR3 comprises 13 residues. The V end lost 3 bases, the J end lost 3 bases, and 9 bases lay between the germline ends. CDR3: CASSLGRYYEQYF. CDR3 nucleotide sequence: TGTGCCAGCAGCTTGGGGCGATACTACGAGCAGTACTTC.

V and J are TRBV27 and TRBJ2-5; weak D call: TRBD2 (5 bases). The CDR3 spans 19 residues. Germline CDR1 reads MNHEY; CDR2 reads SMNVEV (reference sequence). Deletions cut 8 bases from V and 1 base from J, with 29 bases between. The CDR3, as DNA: TGTGCCAGCTCCCCTGATGGCCGGCAGCCCAGACTATTCCAAGAGACCCAGTACTTC. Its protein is CASSPDGRQPRLFQETQYF.

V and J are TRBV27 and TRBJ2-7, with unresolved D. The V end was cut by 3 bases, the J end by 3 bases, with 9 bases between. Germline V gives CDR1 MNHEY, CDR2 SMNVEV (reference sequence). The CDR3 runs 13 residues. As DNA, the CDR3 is TGTGCCAGCAGTTTCCGCGCTTACTACGAGCAGTACTTC. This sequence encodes CASSFRAYYEQYF.

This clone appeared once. The CDR3 reads CASSLQVVYGYTF. In DNA, the CDR3 is TGTGCCAGCAGTTTGCAGGTGGTCTATGGCTACACCTTC. The gene calls are TRBV5-8 and TRBJ1-2, with no clear D. The CDR3 is made up of 13 amino acids. Germline lookup yields CDR1 SGHTS and CDR2 YDEGEE. V lost 5 bases and J 4 bases, leaving 12 bases between the germline ends. The full variable domain, completed using reference TRBV5-8 and TRBJ1-2, is EAGVTQSPTHLIKTRGQQATLRCSPISGHTSVYWYQQALGLGLQFLLWYDEGEERNRGNFPPRFSGRQFPNYSSELNVNALELEDSALYLCASSLQVVYGYTFGSGTRLTVV.

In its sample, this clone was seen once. The DNA of the CDR3 is TGTGCCAGCAGCTTCAACAGCAATGAGCAGTTCTTC. Its translation is CASSFNSNEQFF. The V gene is TRBV7-2, the J gene TRBJ2-1; D uncertain. The germline gives CDR1 SGHTA, CDR2 FQGNSA. With 3 bases removed from V and 6 bases from J, the gap between germline ends came to 6 bases. There are 12 residues in the CDR3.

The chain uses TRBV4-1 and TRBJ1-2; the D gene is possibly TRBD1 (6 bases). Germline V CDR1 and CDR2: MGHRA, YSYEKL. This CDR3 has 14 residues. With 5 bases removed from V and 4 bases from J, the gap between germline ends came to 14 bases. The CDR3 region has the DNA TGCGCCAGCAGCGAAAGGGGGGGTGGCTATGGCTACACCTTC. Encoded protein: CASSERGGGYGYTF.

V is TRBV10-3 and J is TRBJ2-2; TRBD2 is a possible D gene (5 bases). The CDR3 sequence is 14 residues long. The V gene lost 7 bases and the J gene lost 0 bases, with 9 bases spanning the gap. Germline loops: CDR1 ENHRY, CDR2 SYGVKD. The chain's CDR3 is CAINGESNTGELFF. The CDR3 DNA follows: TGTGCCATCAACGGGGAGTCGAACACCGGGGAGCTGTTTTTT.

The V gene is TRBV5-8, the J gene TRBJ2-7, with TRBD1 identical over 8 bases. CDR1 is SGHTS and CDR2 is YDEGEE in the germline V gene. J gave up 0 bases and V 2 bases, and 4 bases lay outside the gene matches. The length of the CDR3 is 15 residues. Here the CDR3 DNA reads TGTGCCAGCAGCTTATCCAGGGGGCGCTCCTACGAGCAGTACTTC. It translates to CASSLSRGRSYEQYF.

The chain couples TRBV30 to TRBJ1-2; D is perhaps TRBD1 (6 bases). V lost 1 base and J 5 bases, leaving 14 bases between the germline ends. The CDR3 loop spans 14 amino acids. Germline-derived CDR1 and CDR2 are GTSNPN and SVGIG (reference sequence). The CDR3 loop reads CAWSAQTGRYGYTF. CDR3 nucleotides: TGTGCCTGGAGTGCCCAAACAGGGCGTTATGGCTACACCTTC.

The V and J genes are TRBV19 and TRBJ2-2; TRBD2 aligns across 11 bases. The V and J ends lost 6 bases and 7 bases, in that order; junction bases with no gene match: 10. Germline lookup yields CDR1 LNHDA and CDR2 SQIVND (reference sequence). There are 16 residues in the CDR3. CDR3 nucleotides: TGTGCCAGTAGCGTCGGACTAGCGGGCCCAGGCGGGGAGCTGTTTTTT. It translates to CASSVGLAGPGGELFF.

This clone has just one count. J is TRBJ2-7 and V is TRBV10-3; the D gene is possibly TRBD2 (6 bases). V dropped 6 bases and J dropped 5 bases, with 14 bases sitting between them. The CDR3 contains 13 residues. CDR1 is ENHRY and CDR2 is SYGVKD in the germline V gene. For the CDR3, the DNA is TGTGCCATCAGGGGGGGAACGTTGGACGAGCAGTACTTC. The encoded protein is CAIRGGTLDEQYF.